This T cell receptor (beta chain) appears in the sequencing data of a study of tumor and adjacent non-tumor tissue in lung cancer. Study as a whole: About 4.17 million productive TCRbeta reads were obtained per sample on average. Study-level findings and limits: Significantly higher TCR diversity was found in tumor than normal lung. Top 100 clones took a larger repertoire share in normal lung.

No cell sorting was done before RNA was extracted from the tissue. Donors were chemotherapy-naive, newly diagnosed lung cancer surgical patients in China, August–late 2014. A modified ARM-PCR protocol with three rounds of nested PCR amplified TCRbeta. MiXCR was run by TCRdb on the multiplex PCR reads, yielding one entry per CDR3 protein. The repertoire holds approximately 110,000 distinct CDR3 sequences, with roughly 80% as singletons. The CDR3 length is 13 residues. Germline V lookup: CDR1 SQVTM, CDR2 ANQGSEA. Trimming removed 5 bases at V and 3 bases at J, with 11 bases between. On this clonotype: Its antigen remains unknown.

This chain joins TRBV29-1 and TRBJ1-3, with D unresolved. What was sequenced was lung tumor tissue. The TCR was taken from a woman aged 60-75 years with non-small cell lung cancer. The CDR3 reads CSVTTVFGNTIYF. The CDR3 DNA reads as TGCAGCGTTACCACAGTTTTTGGAAACACCATATATTTT. Variable domain in full (rest from reference TRBV29-1 and TRBJ1-3): SAVISQKPSRDICQRGTSLTIQCQVDSQVTMMFWYRQQPGQSLTLIATANQGSEATYESGFVIDKFPISRPNLTFSTLTVSNMSPEDSSIYLCSVTTVFGNTIYFGEGSWLTVV.